These 16 T cell receptor beta chains originate from one sample sequenced in a study of blood T cell repertoires in COVID-19. Assay: immunoSEQ multiplex PCR; the TCRdb copy retains only in-frame clones and omits some. The sample lists 90,000 to 150,000 clones, 70% to 80% seen once, with 3% to 4.5% in the top ten. Source material: peripheral blood. The receptors were gathered from a woman older than 75 with acute or convalescent COVID-19.

The chain uses TRBV6-5 and TRBJ2-7, with D maybe TRBD2 (6 bases). The germline V gene has CDR1 MNHEY and CDR2 SVGAGI. Trimming cost V 7 bases and J 7 bases, with 17 bases left between them. The CDR3 sequence is 13 residues long. The CDR3 region has the DNA TGTGCCAGCACCTCGTCGGGGACTTGGGAGCAGTACTTC. This gives the protein CASTSSGTWEQYF.

The chain couples TRBV30 to TRBJ1-2, with D hard to call. Germline V gives CDR1 GTSNPN, CDR2 SVGIG (reference sequence). This CDR3 spans 13 amino acids. The V end was cut by 2 bases, the J end by 2 bases, with 9 bases between. The CDR3 coding sequence is TGTGCCTGGAGTCGGGGATTCAACTATGGCTACACCTTC. This sequence encodes CAWSRGFNYGYTF. The full variable domain, its missing parts supplied by reference TRBV30 and TRBJ1-2, is SQTIHQWPATLVQPVGSPLSLECTVEGTSNPNLYWYRQAAGRGLQLLFYSVGIGQISSEVPQNLSASRPQDRQFILSSKKLLLSDSGFYLCAWSRGFNYGYTFGSGTRLTVV.

The CDR3 reads CASRFLGGNTIYF. CDR3 DNA: TGTGCCAGCCGATTCTTGGGCGGAAACACCATATATTTT. The chain uses TRBV19 and TRBJ1-3, with unresolved D. The V gene lost 9 bases and the J gene lost 4 bases, with 13 bases spanning the gap. Looked up from germline, CDR1 is LNHDA and CDR2 is SQIVND (reference sequence). The CDR3 is 13 residues long.

The J gene is TRBJ2-2, the V gene TRBV6-2 or TRBV6-3; possibly TRBD1 for D (6 bases). Trimming took 7 bases from V and 4 from J, leaving 25 bases between them. The CDR3 length is 18 residues. CDR1 MNHEY and CDR2 SVGEGT come from the germline V gene. The CDR3 loop reads CASTPLGAFTLATGELFF. CDR3 nucleotide sequence: TGTGCCAGCACCCCTTTGGGGGCGTTCACCCTCGCCACCGGGGAGCTGTTTTTT.

This clone was recorded many times. The chain recombines TRBV3-1 (or the pseudogene TRBV3-2) with TRBJ2-2, with 9 bases fitting TRBD2. The germline CDR1 and CDR2 sequences are LGHDT and YNNKEL (reference sequence). V shed 5 bases and J 7 bases; nucleotides not matched to a gene: 2. The CDR3 runs to 13 residues. The CDR3 region is CASSVAGVGELFF. DNA of the CDR3: TGTGCCAGCAGCGTAGCGGGAGTCGGGGAGCTGTTTTTT.

The sample holds a few counts of this clone. The V call is TRBV24-1, the J call TRBJ1-5; D perhaps matches TRBD1 (6 bases). Trimming cost V 12 bases and J 0 bases, with 20 bases left between them. This CDR3 has 16 residues. The germline V gene encodes CDR1 KGHDR and CDR2 SFDVKD. The CDR3 bases are TGTGCCCTAGGGGGGGGAAAGTACCATAGCAATCAGCCCCAGCATTTT. Translating it yields CALGGGKYHSNQPQHF.

V usage is TRBV7-9 and J usage is TRBJ2-3; D unclear. V lost 7 bases, J lost 5 bases, and 10 bases lay in between. The length of the CDR3 is 12 residues. Germline V gene sequence: CDR1 SEHNR, CDR2 FQNEAQ (reference sequence). As DNA, the CDR3 is TGTGCCAGCATCCTCACGGGAGATACGCAGTATTTT. This gives the protein CASILTGDTQYF.

The sample holds a few counts of this clone. The chain joins TRBV10-3 to TRBJ1-6, with unresolved D. The germline V gene has CDR1 ENHRY and CDR2 SYGVKD. The ends were cut back, 3 bases at V and 6 bases at J, with 6 bases in the middle. The CDR3 contains 13 residues. The CDR3 protein is CAISERLNSPLHF. CDR3 coding DNA: TGTGCCATCAGTGAAAGACTTAATTCACCCCTCCACTTT.

This clone has only a few counts. The chain joins TRBV7-2 to TRBJ2-7, with 11 positions matching TRBD2. The CDR3 covers 14 residues. From germline, CDR1 is SGHTA and CDR2 FQGNSA. With V trimmed by 1 base and J by 4 bases, 0 bases remained unmatched. CDR3: CASSLVAGGYEQYF. The CDR3 region has the DNA TGTGCCAGCAGCTTAGTAGCGGGAGGGTACGAGCAGTACTTC. Full variable domain (rest looked up from reference TRBV7-2 and TRBJ2-7): GAGVSQSPSNKVTEKGKDVELRCDPISGHTALYWYRQSLGQGLEFLIYFQGNSAPDKSGLPSDRFSAERTGGSVSTLTIQRTQQEDSAVYLCASSLVAGGYEQYFGPGTRLTVT.

The chain has TRBV27 and TRBJ1-6; D unclear. The germline CDR1 and CDR2 sequences are MNHEY and SMNVEV (reference sequence). The CDR3 totals 16 residues. The V and J ends lost 3 bases and 3 bases respectively, with 12 bases between them. The CDR3 nucleotides read TGTGCCAGCAGTTTCCCTCGGGAGGTCTATAATTCACCCCTCCACTTT. This codes for CASSFPREVYNSPLHF.

This chain joins TRBV28 and TRBJ2-2; 9 bases line up with TRBD2. The germline V gene has CDR1 MDHEN and CDR2 SYDVKM. The CDR3 length is 16 residues. V gave up 0 bases and J gave up 4 bases; unmatched junction bases: 3. The CDR3 sequence is CASSLWGGRGTGELFF. The CDR3 DNA follows: TGTGCCAGCAGTTTATGGGGCGGGAGGGGCACCGGGGAGCTGTTTTTT.

The chain carries TRBV29-1 and TRBJ2-5, with 8 nucleotides matching TRBD2. The V gene's germline CDR1 is SQVTM and CDR2 ANQGSEA. V was pared by 4 bases and J by 3 bases, with 10 bases of the junction left unmatched. CDR3 length: 15 amino acids. The DNA for the CDR3 is TGCAGCGTTGCTACCGGGACTAGGAGGGAAGAGACCCAGTACTTC. This gives the protein CSVATGTRREETQYF.

The chain is built from TRBV11-2 and TRBJ2-1, with TRBD2 matching over 11 bases. Germline V gene lookup returns CDR1 SGHAT and CDR2 FQNNGV. There are 15 residues in the CDR3. The ends lost 1 base at V and 15 bases at J; junction bases unmatched: 11. The CDR3 sequence: CASSLAGLAGGMVFF. The DNA for the CDR3 is TGTGCCAGCAGCTTAGCAGGGCTAGCGGGAGGAATGGTGTTCTTC.

The V and J genes are TRBV30 and TRBJ2-7; 8 bases align to TRBD1. V was pared by 5 bases and J by 3 bases, with 6 bases of the junction left unmatched. The CDR3 sequence is 13 residues long. Germline CDR1 reads GTSNPN; CDR2 reads SVGIG (reference sequence). Here the CDR3 DNA reads TGTGCCTGGGGTGAGGACAGGGACTACGAGCAGTACTTC. Translation: CAWGEDRDYEQYF. The full variable domain, its missing parts supplied by reference TRBV30 and TRBJ2-7, is SQTIHQWPATLVQPVGSPLSLECTVEGTSNPNLYWYRQAAGRGLQLLFYSVGIGQISSEVPQNLSASRPQDRQFILSSKKLLLSDSGFYLCAWGEDRDYEQYFGPGTRLTVT.

V is TRBV4-3 and J is TRBJ1-4, with no clear D. Germline V gene sequence: CDR1 LGHNA, CDR2 YSLEER. The CDR3 is 17 residues long. Trimming stripped 1 base from V and 4 bases from J, with 16 bases between. This CDR3 is CASSQGVIGASNEKLFF. The CDR3 DNA reads TGCGCCAGCAGCCAAGGGGTAATCGGAGCGAGTAATGAAAAACTGTTTTTT.

This chain connects TRBV4-2 to TRBJ1-2, with D possibly being TRBD1 (6 bases). V dropped 0 bases and J dropped 8 bases, with 16 bases sitting between them. The CDR3 spans 15 residues. Germline CDR1 and CDR2: LGHNA and YNFKEQ. CDR3 coding DNA: TGTGCCAGCAGCCAAGAGGCCCCAGGGGATCGCGGCTACACCTTC. The encoded protein is CASSQEAPGDRGYTF.